These 27 T cell receptor beta chains were all obtained from the same sample, sequenced in a study of cytomegalovirus exposure and HLA in healthy donors. PCR used 60 Vbeta primers and 13 Jbeta primers. Profiled with immunoSEQ multiplex PCR; TCRdb holds only in-frame clones, not every one. The sample lists 110,000 or so clones, about 77% occurring once. Sequenced sample: PBMCs. These receptors originate from a young woman in good health and CMV-seropositive.

The CDR3, as DNA: TGCGCCAGCAGCTTGGGGGCCGCGCACCTGTCTGGGGCCAACGTCCTGACTTTC. Protein sequence: CASSLGAAHLSGANVLTF. This chain uses TRBV5-1 with TRBJ2-6; no clear D gene. Germline lookup yields CDR1 SGHRS and CDR2 YFSETQ. This CDR3 spans 18 amino acids. V was clipped by 0 bases and J by 1 base, with 14 bases between them.

The chain is built from TRBV4-2 and TRBJ2-1; tentatively, D is TRBD2 (5 bases). Germline CDR1 and CDR2: LGHNA and YNFKEQ. The CDR3 has 15 amino acids. Trimming cost V 2 bases and J 2 bases, with 10 bases left between them. The CDR3, as DNA: TGTGCCAGCAGCCAACACGGGGTCGCCTACAATGAGCAGTTCTTC. As protein: CASSQHGVAYNEQFF.

There are a few counts of this clone. This chain uses TRBV14 with TRBJ2-7; possible D gene TRBD2, 7 bases. Trimming removed 4 bases at V and 0 bases at J, with 19 bases between. The germline gives CDR1 SGHDN, CDR2 FVKESK. The CDR3 runs to 17 residues. CDR3 coding DNA: TGTGCCAGCAGCCTAGCACGGGGGGCGACCAGCTCCTACGAGCAGTACTTC. Protein sequence: CASSLARGATSSYEQYF.

V is TRBV10-1 and J is TRBJ2-3, with 8 positions matching TRBD1. V gave up 0 bases and J gave up 3 bases; unmatched junction bases: 2. CDR1 and CDR2 (germline): WNHNN, SYGVQD (reference sequence). This CDR3 contains 15 residues. The CDR3 here is CASSESGTGTDTQYF. CDR3 nucleotide sequence: TGCGCCAGCAGTGAGTCTGGGACAGGAACAGATACGCAGTATTTT.

The V gene is TRBV14, the J gene TRBJ1-2; D not certain. V lost 3 bases, J lost 8 bases, and 16 bases lay in between. Germline CDR1 SGHDN, CDR2 FVKESK. The CDR3 extends over 14 amino acids. The CDR3 DNA reads as TGTGCCAGCAGCCAGAGCGGTGGGCCGGAAGGCTACACCTTC. This encodes CASSQSGGPEGYTF. Full variable domain (rest looked up from reference TRBV14 and TRBJ1-2): EAGVTQFPSHSVIEKGQTVTLRCDPISGHDNLYWYRRVMGKEIKFLLHFVKESKQDESGMPNNRFLAERTGGTYSTLKVQPAELEDSGVYFCASSQSGGPEGYTFGSGTRLTVV.

The chain uses TRBV5-1 and TRBJ2-3; 9 nucleotides match TRBD2. The CDR3 runs to 16 residues. J lost 1 base, V lost 3 bases, and 6 bases had no gene match. The germline V gene has CDR1 SGHRS and CDR2 YFSETQ. The CDR3 region is CASSSLAGDGTDTQYF. The CDR3 nucleotides read TGCGCCAGCAGCTCTTTAGCGGGAGACGGCACAGATACGCAGTATTTT.

The CDR3 region is CASSPIPGQSYEQYF. The CDR3, as DNA: TGTGCCAGCAGCCCCATCCCGGGACAGAGTTACGAGCAGTACTTC. The chain has TRBV2 and TRBJ2-7, with 7 bases identical to TRBD1. CDR1 and CDR2 (germline): SNHLY, FYNNEI. The ends lost 6 bases at V and 4 bases at J; junction bases unmatched: 12. The CDR3 covers 15 residues. Full variable domain (missing parts from reference TRBV2 and TRBJ2-7): EPEVTQTPSHQVTQMGQEVILRCVPISNHLYFYWYRQILGQKVEFLVSFYNNEISEKSEIFDDQFSVERPDGSNFTLKIRSTKLEDSAMYFCASSPIPGQSYEQYFGPGTRLTVT.

The V and J genes are TRBV28 and TRBJ2-7; possibly TRBD1 for D (5 bases). The germline V gene encodes CDR1 MDHEN and CDR2 SYDVKM. CDR3 length: 13 residues. Trimming left V 3 bases short and J 0 bases short, with 6 bases between. The CDR3 nucleotides are TGTGCCAGCAGTTTTGGACACTCCTACGAGCAGTACTTC. Protein sequence: CASSFGHSYEQYF.

This clone was counted once. The chain combines TRBV15 with TRBJ1-2; 7 bases line up with TRBD1. CDR1 is LNHNV and CDR2 is YYDKDF in the germline V gene (reference sequence). V trimming: 1 base; J trimming: 6 bases; junction bases outside the gene matches: 2. The CDR3 is 13 residues long. The CDR3 here is CATSRGTGDGYTF. The CDR3 DNA is TGTGCCACCAGCAGAGGAACAGGGGATGGCTACACCTTC.

The chain couples TRBV4-1 to TRBJ2-1, with D perhaps matching TRBD1 (5 bases). V shed 3 bases and J shed 5 bases, with 8 bases lying between them. Looked up from germline, CDR1 is MGHRA and CDR2 is YSYEKL. The CDR3 sequence is 13 residues long. In DNA, the CDR3 is TGCGCCAGCAGCCATCAGGGCCACAATGAGCAGTTCTTC. Translation: CASSHQGHNEQFF.

This chain joins TRBV5-1 and TRBJ1-2; 7 nucleotides agree with TRBD1. This CDR3 has 15 amino acids. Unmatched junction bases numbered 10, after V lost 0 bases and J lost 8 bases. The germline V gene has CDR1 SGHRS and CDR2 YFSETQ. CDR3 nucleotide sequence: TGCGCCAGCAGCTTGGCCAGAGACAGGGTATCCGGCTACACCTTC. As protein: CASSLARDRVSGYTF.

The V and J genes are TRBV5-1 and TRBJ2-5, with 8 bases identical to TRBD2. Trimming cost V 4 bases and J 1 base; bases outside gene matches: 3. This CDR3 comprises 14 residues. The germline CDR1 and CDR2 sequences are SGHRS and YFSETQ. Written as DNA, the CDR3 is TGCGCCAGCAGCCTAACTAGCGGCCAAGAGACCCAGTACTTC. Protein product: CASSLTSGQETQYF.

The chain links TRBV19 to TRBJ1-5; D uncertain. V was clipped by 4 bases and J by 0 bases, with 10 bases between them. The length of the CDR3 is 15 residues. Germline V gene lookup returns CDR1 LNHDA and CDR2 SQIVND (reference sequence). Here the CDR3 reads CASSRHLNSNQPQHF. DNA of the CDR3: TGTGCCAGTAGTAGACATTTAAATAGCAATCAGCCCCAGCATTTT.

V is TRBV15 and J is TRBJ2-1; 9 positions match TRBD2. Per germline, CDR1 LNHNV and CDR2 YYDKDF (reference sequence). V gave up 0 bases and J gave up 5 bases; unmatched junction bases: 5. The CDR3 totals 16 residues. In DNA form, the CDR3 reads TGTGCCACCAGCAGAGATCGACTAGCGGCCCACAATGAGCAGTTCTTC. Residues: CATSRDRLAAHNEQFF.

The V gene is TRBV4-1, the J gene TRBJ2-2; no definite D call. The V gene's germline CDR1 is MGHRA and CDR2 YSYEKL. Trimming stripped 1 base from V and 1 base from J, with 13 bases between. The CDR3 covers 17 residues. CDR3 protein: CASSQGIFRVNTGELFF. CDR3 DNA: TGCGCCAGCAGCCAAGGCATTTTTCGGGTGAACACCGGGGAGCTGTTTTTT.

The chain couples TRBV7-8 to TRBJ2-5, with D uncertain. Deletions cut 2 bases from V and 2 bases from J, with 9 bases between. Germline values: CDR1 SGHVS, CDR2 FQNEAQ. The CDR3 is 14 residues long. The CDR3, as DNA: TGTGCCAGCAGCTTATCTAGTGGACAAGAGACCCAGTACTTC. Residues: CASSLSSGQETQYF.

This chain links TRBV27 with TRBJ1-5; D gene ambiguous. CDR1 is MNHEY and CDR2 is SMNVEV in the germline V gene (reference sequence). The CDR3 has 16 amino acids. V was trimmed by 2 bases and J by 6 bases, leaving 17 bases between them. Here the CDR3 DNA reads TGTGCCAGCAGTTTAGGGTGGGGTGAGGGCGGTCAGCCCCAGCATTTT. As protein: CASSLGWGEGGQPQHF.

The chain joins TRBV7-2 to TRBJ2-5; 7 bases align to TRBD2. Germline V gives CDR1 SGHTA, CDR2 FQGNSA. The CDR3 is 15 amino acids. After removal of 2 bases from V and 1 base from J, the junction contained 4 bases not matched to a gene. The CDR3 reads CASSLSLAAQETQYF. The CDR3 region has the DNA TGTGCCAGCAGCTTATCCCTAGCGGCCCAAGAGACCCAGTACTTC.

The chain uses TRBV5-8 and TRBJ2-1; no clear D. Germline lookup yields CDR1 SGHTS and CDR2 YDEGEE. V lost 5 bases and J 9 bases, leaving 15 bases between the germline ends. The CDR3 spans 13 residues. The CDR3 DNA is TGTGCCAGCAGGGGCCTCGGCTCTGGTGAGCAGTTCTTC. As protein: CASRGLGSGEQFF.

The sample holds one count of this clone. The chain links TRBV6-5 to TRBJ1-2, with 8 nucleotides matching TRBD1. CDR1 is MNHEY and CDR2 is SVGAGI in the germline V gene. V was clipped by 4 bases and J by 7 bases; unmatched bases: 8. The CDR3 sequence is 14 residues long. CDR3 region: CASSSTTGASGYTF. CDR3 nucleotides: TGTGCCAGCAGTTCTACGACAGGGGCAAGTGGCTACACCTTC.

The chain carries TRBV12-5 and TRBJ2-7; 7 nucleotides match TRBD1. CDR1 is LGHNT and CDR2 is FRNRAP in the germline V gene. The junction had 5 bases not matched to a gene; V was cut back by 0 bases and J by 0 bases. CDR3 length: 16 residues. CDR3 amino acids: CASGLVMGQTSYEQYF. CDR3 bases: TGTGCTAGTGGTTTGGTAATGGGACAGACCTCCTACGAGCAGTACTTC. Full variable domain (rest looked up from reference TRBV12-5 and TRBJ2-7): DARVTQTPRHKVTEMGQEVTMRCQPILGHNTVFWYRQTMMQGLELLAYFRNRAPLDDSGMPKDRFSAEMPDATLATLKIQPSEPRDSAVYFCASGLVMGQTSYEQYFGPGTRLTVT.

The chain is built from TRBV5-6 and TRBJ1-5; no clear D. The V and J ends lost 4 bases and 5 bases respectively, with 7 bases between them. CDR3 length: 12 residues. CDR1 and CDR2 from the germline V gene are SGHDT and YYEEEE. CDR3 loop: CASSPRDQPQHF. The CDR3 DNA sequence: TGTGCCAGCAGCCCACGCGATCAGCCCCAGCATTTT.

This clone has a handful of counts. The same CDR3 can be traced to other DNA sequences in this sample. The rearrangement uses TRBV6-5 and TRBJ2-7, with TRBD2 matching over 12 bases. CDR1 MNHEY and CDR2 SVGAGI come from the germline V gene. The CDR3 totals 15 residues. J gave up 0 bases and V 5 bases, and 2 bases lay outside the gene matches. CDR3 sequence reads: CASSKLAGGSYEQYF. Here the CDR3 DNA reads TGTGCCAGCAGTAAACTAGCGGGGGGCTCCTACGAGCAGTACTTC.

V and J are TRBV7-8 and TRBJ1-5; the match to TRBD1 covers 11 bases. This CDR3 contains 16 residues. The J segment lost 6 bases and the V segment lost 4 bases, leaving 8 bases of the junction unmatched. CDR1 is SGHVS, CDR2 FQNEAQ, per germline. This CDR3 is CASSSRTGGAGQPQHF. CDR3 DNA sequence: TGTGCCAGCAGCTCCAGGACAGGGGGCGCCGGTCAGCCCCAGCATTTT.

The V and J genes are TRBV6-1 and TRBJ1-1; D unclear. CDR1 and CDR2 from the germline V gene are MNHNS and SASEGT. The CDR3 spans 15 residues. Trimming took 6 bases from V and 1 from J, leaving 15 bases between them. In DNA form, the CDR3 reads TGTGCCAGCAGCCTTGCGGGCACGGAGAACACTGAAGCTTTCTTT. Its translation: CASSLAGTENTEAFF.

This chain connects TRBV2 to TRBJ1-5, with 7 nucleotides matching TRBD1. The CDR3 has 14 residues. The V and J ends lost 2 bases and 2 bases, in that order; junction bases with no gene match: 0. Germline V gene sequence: CDR1 SNHLY, CDR2 FYNNEI. The CDR3 nucleotides are TGTGCCAGCAGTGAACAGGGGGGCAATCAGCCCCAGCATTTT. Its translation: CASSEQGGNQPQHF.

This rearrangement joins TRBV7-8 to TRBJ1-2; D not resolved. Germline values: CDR1 SGHVS, CDR2 FQNEAQ. CDR3 length equals 16 residues. Trimming removed 1 base from V and 8 bases from J, with 20 bases in between. The CDR3 protein is CASSLGRGNGGWGYTF. The CDR3 bases are TGTGCCAGCAGCTTAGGTCGAGGGAACGGAGGCTGGGGCTACACCTTC.